The 17 T cell receptor beta chains presented below share a single source sample, sequenced in a study of T cells in Graves' hyperthyroidism and ophthalmopathy (dated 2019 in TCRdb). Libraries were constructed by multiplex PCR. The instrument was an Illumina HiSeq 2000. The TCR beta CDR3 regions were amplified from the RNA transcripts. For the first round of RT-PCR on the TCR CDR3, the HTBI primer set was used together with the Qiagen OneStep RT-PCR kit. TCRdb reanalyzed the raw reads on its own, using fastp at Q25 for trimming and MiXCR for clone calling, and kept in-frame beta chains. Each entry merges the rows of one CDR3 protein and shows their most common DNA and genes. The sample yields under 450,000 distinct CDR3 sequences; 15% to 20% were counted once. Roughly a third of the sample rests with the top ten. The material sequenced was blood. These receptors were taken from a woman in her 30s with Graves' hyperthyroidism that later progressed to Graves' ophthalmopathy.

This clonotype was picked up a small number of times. The chain combines TRBV7-2 with TRBJ1-5; D is undetermined. The CDR3 is 15 residues long. The germline V and J ends were trimmed by 5 bases and 2 bases, with 13 bases remaining between them. Germline CDR1 SGHTA, CDR2 FQGNSA. In DNA form, the CDR3 reads TGTGCCAGCAGCCTAGACCGGCGAGGCAATCAGCCCCAGCATTTT. Translated: CASSLDRRGNQPQHF.

This clonotype was seen ten or more times. CDR3 amino acids: CASSQGEAETQYF. Here the CDR3 DNA reads TGTGCCAGCAGCCAGGGGGAGGCAGAGACCCAGTACTTC. The chain joins TRBV11-2 to TRBJ2-5; possibly TRBD1 for D (7 bases). Germline CDR1 and CDR2: SGHAT and FQNNGV. The CDR3 runs 13 residues. The V end lost 5 bases, the J end lost 4 bases, and 11 bases lay between the germline ends.

This clonotype was counted once. A much larger clone is a single base away; this may be a read error. The chain employs TRBV29-1 and TRBJ1-1; TRBD1 agrees at 9 bases. CDR1 SQVTM and CDR2 ANQGSEA come from the germline V gene. The CDR3 sequence is 12 residues long. The J segment lost 4 bases and the V segment lost 6 bases, leaving 3 bases of the junction unmatched. CDR3 amino acids: CSVGTGSTEAFF. The CDR3 nucleotides are TGCAGCGTCGGGACAGGGAGCACTGAAGCTTTCTTT. The complete variable domain, with remaining parts taken from reference TRBV29-1 and TRBJ1-1, reads SAVISQKPSRDICQRGTSLTIQCQVDSQVTMMFWYRQQPGQSLTLIATANQGSEATYESGFVIDKFPISRPNLTFSTLTVSNMSPEDSSIYLCSVGTGSTEAFFGQGTRLTVV.

The sample holds a few counts of this clonotype. The chain couples TRBV5-1 to TRBJ1-1; D remains unclear. Germline-derived CDR1 and CDR2 are SGHRS and YFSETQ. The germline V and J ends were trimmed by 3 bases and 10 bases, with 13 bases remaining between them. The CDR3 extends over 12 amino acids. CDR3 residues: CASSSDGSVAFF. The CDR3 DNA reads as TGCGCCAGCAGCTCAGACGGCTCTGTAGCTTTCTTT.

The chain employs TRBV10-3 and TRBJ2-2; 7 bases fit TRBD1. The germline V gene encodes CDR1 ENHRY and CDR2 SYGVKD. This CDR3 has 17 residues. V shed 6 bases, J shed 0 bases, and the junction held 10 bases outside the gene matches. CDR3: CAISRTGAFSNTGELFF. The CDR3 DNA reads as TGTGCCATCAGCCGGACAGGAGCATTCTCGAACACCGGGGAGCTGTTTTTT.

Many counts were recorded for this clonotype. The V gene is TRBV5-1, the J gene TRBJ2-1; the match to TRBD2 covers 9 bases. Germline V gene data show CDR1 as SGHRS and CDR2 as YFSETQ. The CDR3 is made up of 15 amino acids. The V and J ends lost 4 bases and 2 bases, in that order; junction bases with no gene match: 4. The CDR3 region has the DNA TGCGCCAGCAGCGAGGGCGGGGGGGCCTACAATGAGCAGTTCTTC. This gives the protein CASSEGGGAYNEQFF.

J is TRBJ1-1 and V is TRBV11-3; a possible D gene is TRBD1 (5 bases). Trimming pared 4 bases from V and 4 bases from J, leaving 16 bases between. CDR1 is SGHNT and CDR2 is YENEEA in the germline V gene. This CDR3 spans 15 amino acids. The CDR3 DNA is TGTGCCAGCAGCTGGCCCCCCTTGGGGGGCACTGAAGCTTTCTTT. It yields the protein CASSWPPLGGTEAFF.

This rearrangement joins TRBV3-1 to TRBJ2-5; D unresolved. This CDR3 has 15 residues. CDR1 and CDR2 from the germline V gene are LGHDT and YNNKEL (reference sequence). V dropped 1 base and J dropped 5 bases, with 14 bases sitting between them. The CDR3 protein is CASSQGVDPGETQYF. CDR3 nucleotides: TGTGCCAGCAGCCAAGGGGTTGACCCTGGGGAGACCCAGTACTTC.

The genes are TRBV28 and TRBJ2-1; 9 bases line up with TRBD2. The V gene's germline CDR1 is MDHEN and CDR2 SYDVKM. The length of the CDR3 is 15 residues. V dropped 3 bases and J dropped 6; count of bases not matched to a gene: 6. As DNA, the CDR3 is TGTGCCAGCAGTTTTAGCGGGGGTAAGCCCAATGAGCAGTTCTTC. It encodes CASSFSGGKPNEQFF.

This clonotype was recorded many times. This rearrangement joins TRBV11-2 to TRBJ2-5, with no clear D. Germline CDR1 is SGHAT and CDR2 is FQNNGV. The CDR3 runs 14 residues. The ends were cut back, 5 bases at V and 5 bases at J, with 15 bases in the middle. CDR3 amino acids: CASSATSPGETQYF. The DNA of the CDR3 is TGTGCCAGCAGCGCAACATCTCCCGGGGAGACCCAGTACTTC.

This clonotype appeared a few times. A much larger clone lies one base from this, so it may be a read error. This chain uses TRBV7-8 with TRBJ2-1; a weak D match, TRBD2 (5 bases). Trimming pared 3 bases from V and 8 bases from J, leaving 14 bases between. The germline CDR1 and CDR2 sequences are SGHVS and FQNEAQ. The CDR3 spans 14 residues. The CDR3 reads CASSFFGNGYEQFF. Here the CDR3 DNA reads TGTGCCAGCAGCTTTTTCGGGAATGGGTATGAGCAGTTCTTC.

This clonotype has ten or more counts. The chain combines TRBV6-1 with TRBJ1-4; D is possibly TRBD1 (5 bases). The germline V and J ends were trimmed by 1 base and 7 bases, with 13 bases remaining between them. The germline gives CDR1 MNHNS, CDR2 SASEGT. The CDR3 runs to 15 residues. The CDR3 region has the DNA TGTGCCAGCAGTGAAGATTGGGCCAGGGTTGAAAAACTGTTTTTT. Amino acid sequence: CASSEDWARVEKLFF.

The rearrangement links TRBV5-4 to TRBJ1-1; tentative D call: TRBD1 (5 bases). CDR1 and CDR2 (germline): SGHNT, YYREEE (reference sequence). V lost 4 bases to trimming and J lost 5 bases, with 12 bases between them. The CDR3 totals 13 residues. The CDR3 DNA is TGTGCCAGCAGCCAGGGCGGGAGAACTGAAGCTTTCTTT. Its translation: CASSQGGRTEAFF.

The chain employs TRBV10-3 and TRBJ2-7; TRBD1 aligns across 8 bases. Germline assignment: CDR1 ENHRY and CDR2 SYGVKD. The junction had 3 bases not matched to a gene; V was cut back by 0 bases and J by 2 bases. This CDR3 contains 15 residues. The chain's CDR3 is CAISESDRVPYEQYF. The CDR3 DNA sequence: TGTGCCATCAGTGAGTCGGACAGGGTGCCCTACGAGCAGTACTTC.

This clonotype has at least ten counts. The chain couples TRBV11-2 to TRBJ2-7; D unclear. The V gene lost 6 bases and the J gene lost 0 bases, with 12 bases spanning the gap. This CDR3 comprises 14 residues. The germline gives CDR1 SGHAT, CDR2 FQNNGV. CDR3 region: CASRAGLSSYEQYF. The CDR3 DNA is TGTGCCAGCAGGGCAGGCCTCTCCTCCTACGAGCAGTACTTC.

The chain couples TRBV19 to TRBJ1-1; D ambiguous. Germline V gene data show CDR1 as LNHDA and CDR2 as SQIVND (reference sequence). This CDR3 region has 14 residues. V was shortened by 6 bases and J by 3 bases, with 14 bases between the two germline ends. In DNA form, the CDR3 reads TGTGCCAGTAGCCCCAACGTCGGAGACACTGAAGCTTTCTTT. Encoded protein: CASSPNVGDTEAFF.

This clonotype was counted ten times or more. The CDR3 DNA is TGTGCCAGCAGTTTAATCGATGGCGAGCAGTACTTC. It is translated as CASSLIDGEQYF. This sequence joins TRBV28 and TRBJ2-7; D is unresolved. V was shortened by 2 bases and J by 6 bases, with 8 bases between the two germline ends. This CDR3 region has 12 residues. In germline, CDR1 is MDHEN, CDR2 SYDVKM.